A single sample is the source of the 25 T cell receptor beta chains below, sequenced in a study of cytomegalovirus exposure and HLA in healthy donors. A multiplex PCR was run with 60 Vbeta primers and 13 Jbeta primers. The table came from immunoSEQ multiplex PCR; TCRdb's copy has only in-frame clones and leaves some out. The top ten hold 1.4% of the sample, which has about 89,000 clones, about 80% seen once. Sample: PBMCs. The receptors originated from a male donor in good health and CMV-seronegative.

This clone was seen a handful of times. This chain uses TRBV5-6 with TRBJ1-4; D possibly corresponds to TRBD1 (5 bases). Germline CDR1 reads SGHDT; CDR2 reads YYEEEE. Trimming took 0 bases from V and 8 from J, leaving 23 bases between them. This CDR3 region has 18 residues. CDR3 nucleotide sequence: TGTGCCAGCAGCTTGGGACTTTTTAGGGGTTCCTATGAAGAAAAACTGTTTTTT. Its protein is CASSLGLFRGSYEEKLFF. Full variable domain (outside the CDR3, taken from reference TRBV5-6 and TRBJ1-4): DAGVTQSPTHLIKTRGQQVTLRCSPKSGHDTVSWYQQALGQGPQFIFQYYEEEERQRGNFPDRFSGHQFPNYSSELNVNALLLGDSALYLCASSLGLFRGSYEEKLFFGSGTQLSVL.

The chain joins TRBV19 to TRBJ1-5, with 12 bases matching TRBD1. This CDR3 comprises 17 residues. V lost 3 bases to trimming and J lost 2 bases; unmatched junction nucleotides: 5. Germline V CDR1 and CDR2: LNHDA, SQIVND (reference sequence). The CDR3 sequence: CASSILGQGARNQPQHF. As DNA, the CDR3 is TGTGCCAGTAGTATTTTGGGACAGGGGGCGCGCAATCAGCCCCAGCATTTT.

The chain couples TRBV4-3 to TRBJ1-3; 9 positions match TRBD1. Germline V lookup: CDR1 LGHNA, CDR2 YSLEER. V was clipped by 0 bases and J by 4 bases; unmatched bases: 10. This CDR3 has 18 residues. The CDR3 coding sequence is TGCGCCAGCAGCCAAGATAGAGCCAACAGGGGGCAAGGAAACACCATATATTTT. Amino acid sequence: CASSQDRANRGQGNTIYF.

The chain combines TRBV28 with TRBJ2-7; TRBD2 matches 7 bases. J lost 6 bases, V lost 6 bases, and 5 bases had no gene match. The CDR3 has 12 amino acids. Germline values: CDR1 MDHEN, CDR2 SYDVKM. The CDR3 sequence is CASRGRAFEQYF. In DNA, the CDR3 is TGTGCCAGCAGAGGGAGGGCCTTCGAGCAGTACTTC.

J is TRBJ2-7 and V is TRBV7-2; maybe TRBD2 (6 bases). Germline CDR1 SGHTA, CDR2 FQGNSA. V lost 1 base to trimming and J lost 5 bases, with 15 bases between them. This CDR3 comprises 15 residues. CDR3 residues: CASSLELATFHEQYF. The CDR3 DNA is TGTGCCAGCAGCTTAGAACTAGCAACCTTCCACGAGCAGTACTTC.

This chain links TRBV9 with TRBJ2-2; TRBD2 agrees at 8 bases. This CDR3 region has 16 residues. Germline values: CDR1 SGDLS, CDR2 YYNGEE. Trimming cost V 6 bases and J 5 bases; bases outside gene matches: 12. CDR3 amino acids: CASTPGGGTTTGELFF. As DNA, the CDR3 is TGTGCCAGCACCCCCGGCGGGGGGACGACTACCGGGGAGCTGTTTTTT.

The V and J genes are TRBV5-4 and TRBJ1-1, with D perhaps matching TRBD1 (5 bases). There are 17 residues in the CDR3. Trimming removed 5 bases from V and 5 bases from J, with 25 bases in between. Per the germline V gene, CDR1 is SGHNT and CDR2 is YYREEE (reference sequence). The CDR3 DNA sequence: TGTGCCAGCAGACGAATCGGCAGGGCAAACAAGGGAACTGAAGCTTTCTTT. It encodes CASRRIGRANKGTEAFF.

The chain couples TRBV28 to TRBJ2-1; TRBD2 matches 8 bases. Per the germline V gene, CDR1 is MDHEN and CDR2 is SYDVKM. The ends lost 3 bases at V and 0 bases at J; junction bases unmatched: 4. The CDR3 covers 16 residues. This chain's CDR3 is CASSFRGGSSYNEQFF. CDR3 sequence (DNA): TGTGCCAGCAGTTTCCGGGGGGGAAGCTCCTACAATGAGCAGTTCTTC.

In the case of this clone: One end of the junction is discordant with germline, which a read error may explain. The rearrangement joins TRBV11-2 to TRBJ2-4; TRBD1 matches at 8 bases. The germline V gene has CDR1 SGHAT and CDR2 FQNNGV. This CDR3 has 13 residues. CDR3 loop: CATKGDRGNSQYF. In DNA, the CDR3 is TGTGCCACTAAGGGAGACAGGGGAAACAGTCAGTACTTC.

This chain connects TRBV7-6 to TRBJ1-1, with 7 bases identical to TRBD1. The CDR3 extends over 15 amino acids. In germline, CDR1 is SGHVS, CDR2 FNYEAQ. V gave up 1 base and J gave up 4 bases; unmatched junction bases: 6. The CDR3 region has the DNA TGTGCCAGCAGCTTAGAAACAGGGGCAACCACTGAAGCTTTCTTT. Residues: CASSLETGATTEAFF.

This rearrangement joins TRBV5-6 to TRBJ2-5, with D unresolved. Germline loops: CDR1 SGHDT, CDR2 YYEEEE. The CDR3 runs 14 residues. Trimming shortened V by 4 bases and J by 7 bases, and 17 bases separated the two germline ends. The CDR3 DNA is TGTGCCAGCAGCCCTAGGCGAGACGTCGGGACCCAGTACTTC. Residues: CASSPRRDVGTQYF.

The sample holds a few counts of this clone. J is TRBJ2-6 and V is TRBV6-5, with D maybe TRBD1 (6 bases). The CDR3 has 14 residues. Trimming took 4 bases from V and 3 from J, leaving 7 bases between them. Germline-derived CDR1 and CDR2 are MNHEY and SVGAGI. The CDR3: CASSSGVGANVLTF. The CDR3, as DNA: TGTGCCAGCAGTTCAGGGGTTGGGGCCAACGTCCTGACTTTC.

This chain's CDR3 is CASSMGRLNTEAFF. Written as DNA, the CDR3 is TGTGCCAGTAGTATGGGGCGGTTGAACACTGAAGCTTTCTTT. The rearrangement joins TRBV19 to TRBJ1-1; D is possibly TRBD1 (5 bases). CDR3 size: 14 residues. Germline V gives CDR1 LNHDA, CDR2 SQIVND (reference sequence). Trimming left V 3 bases short and J 0 bases short, with 8 bases between.

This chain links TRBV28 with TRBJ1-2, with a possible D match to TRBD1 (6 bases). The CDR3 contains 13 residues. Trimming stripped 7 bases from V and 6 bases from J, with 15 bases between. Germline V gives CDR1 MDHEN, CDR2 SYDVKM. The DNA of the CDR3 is TGTGCCAGCACCCCGGGCAGGGGAAATGGCTACACCTTC. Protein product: CASTPGRGNGYTF.

The CDR3, as DNA: TGTGCCAGCAGCCCCCCGGGACAGGGTCATGGCTACACCTTC. This codes for CASSPPGQGHGYTF. The gene calls are TRBV7-9 and TRBJ1-2; the match to TRBD1 covers 9 bases. Germline V lookup: CDR1 SEHNR, CDR2 FQNEAQ (reference sequence). V lost 5 bases to trimming and J lost 6 bases; unmatched junction nucleotides: 7. This CDR3 region has 14 residues. The full variable domain, its missing parts supplied by reference TRBV7-9 and TRBJ1-2, is DTGVSQNPRHKITKRGQNVTFRCDPISEHNRLYWYRQTLGQGPEFLTYFQNEAQLEKSRLLSDRFSAERPKGSFSTLEIQRTEQGDSAMYLCASSPPGQGHGYTFGSGTRLTVV.

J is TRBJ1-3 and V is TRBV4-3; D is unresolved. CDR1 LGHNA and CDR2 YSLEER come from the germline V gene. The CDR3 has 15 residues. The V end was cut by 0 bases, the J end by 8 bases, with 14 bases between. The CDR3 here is CASSQDVAGGYTIYF. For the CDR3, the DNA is TGCGCCAGCAGCCAAGACGTGGCGGGAGGTTACACCATATATTTT.

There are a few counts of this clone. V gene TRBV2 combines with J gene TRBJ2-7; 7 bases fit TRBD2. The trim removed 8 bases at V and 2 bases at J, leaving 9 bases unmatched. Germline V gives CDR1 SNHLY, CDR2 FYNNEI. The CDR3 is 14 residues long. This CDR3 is CASSRESGAYEQYF. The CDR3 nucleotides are TGTGCCAGCTCGCGGGAAAGCGGGGCCTACGAGCAGTACTTC.

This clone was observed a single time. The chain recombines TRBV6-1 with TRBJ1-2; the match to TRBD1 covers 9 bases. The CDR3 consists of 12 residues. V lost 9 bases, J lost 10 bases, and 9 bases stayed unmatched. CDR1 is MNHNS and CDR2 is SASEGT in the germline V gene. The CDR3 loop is CASRTGQGDYTF. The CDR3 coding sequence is TGTGCCAGTAGGACGGGACAGGGTGACTACACCTTC.

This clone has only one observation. CDR3 in DNA: TGTGCCAGCAGTTTACAAACTACAGGCCGGGATCAGCCCCAGCATTTT. Translated, it gives CASSLQTTGRDQPQHF. J is TRBJ1-5 and V is TRBV28, with D possibly TRBD1 on 5 matching bases. V shed 2 bases and J shed 5 bases, with 16 bases lying between them. This CDR3 contains 16 residues. Per the germline V gene, CDR1 is MDHEN and CDR2 is SYDVKM.

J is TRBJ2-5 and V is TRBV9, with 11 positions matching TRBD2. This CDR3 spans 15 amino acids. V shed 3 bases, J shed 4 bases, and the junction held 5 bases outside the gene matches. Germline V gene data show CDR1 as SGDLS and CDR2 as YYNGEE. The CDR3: CASSGGLAVGETQYF. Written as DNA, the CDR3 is TGTGCCAGCAGCGGGGGACTAGCGGTCGGAGAGACCCAGTACTTC.

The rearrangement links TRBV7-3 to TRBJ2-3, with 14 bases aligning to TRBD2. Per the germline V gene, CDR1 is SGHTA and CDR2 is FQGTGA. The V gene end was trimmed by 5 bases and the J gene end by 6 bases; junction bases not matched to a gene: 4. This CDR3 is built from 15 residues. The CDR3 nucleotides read TGTGCCAGCAGCACGACTAGCGGGGGGGCCGATACGCAGTATTTT. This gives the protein CASSTTSGGADTQYF.

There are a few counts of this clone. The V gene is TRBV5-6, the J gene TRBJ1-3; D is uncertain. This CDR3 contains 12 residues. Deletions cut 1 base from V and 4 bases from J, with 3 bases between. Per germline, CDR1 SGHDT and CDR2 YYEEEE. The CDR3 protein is CASSLLGNTIYF. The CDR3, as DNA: TGTGCCAGCAGCTTGTTAGGAAACACCATATATTTT.

For the CDR3, the DNA is TGCGCCAGCAGCCAAGGCAGGGGAGCGCATCAGCCCCAGCATTTT. Its translation: CASSQGRGAHQPQHF. The genes are TRBV4-3 and TRBJ1-5, with D tentatively TRBD1 (6 bases). There are 15 residues in the CDR3. V lost 1 base to trimming and J lost 5 bases, with 12 bases between them. The germline gives CDR1 LGHNA, CDR2 YSLEER.

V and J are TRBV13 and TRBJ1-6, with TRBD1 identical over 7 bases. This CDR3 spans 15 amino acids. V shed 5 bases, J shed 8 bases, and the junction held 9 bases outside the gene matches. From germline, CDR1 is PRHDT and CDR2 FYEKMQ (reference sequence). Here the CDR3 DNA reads TGTGCCAGCAGCCTAAGACAGGGTTGGGATTCACCCCTCCACTTT. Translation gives CASSLRQGWDSPLHF.

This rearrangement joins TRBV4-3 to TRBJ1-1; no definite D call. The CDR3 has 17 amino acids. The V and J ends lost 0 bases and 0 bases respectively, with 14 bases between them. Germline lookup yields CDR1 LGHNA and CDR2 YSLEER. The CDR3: CASSQDNTYRVNTEAFF. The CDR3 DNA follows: TGCGCCAGCAGCCAAGATAATACGTACAGAGTGAACACTGAAGCTTTCTTT.